The source of this T cell receptor (beta chain) is a study of human T cells and chemical hapten exposure. About the research overall: Small volume differences among pooled libraries mainly caused per-sample TCR yield variation. Study outcomes and limitations: DPC sensitization did not alter TCRs above 1 in 1000 frequency.

Within the library, unique molecular identifiers were attached to each individual cDNA molecule. TCRdb called the RACE reads again in MiXCR, with one record for every CDR3 protein. Among 75,000 to 80,000 distinct CDR3 sequences, about 9.2% were seen once, and the ten largest hold about 1.7%. Germline CDR1 reads DFQATT; CDR2 reads SNEGSKA (reference sequence). The CDR3 runs to 13 residues. This clonotype was recorded many times. The target antigen is unknown. Time point here: healthy volunteer bleed at 6 weeks. The study extracted total RNA from unfractionated whole blood. This chain links TRBV20-1 with TRBJ1-1; D not resolved. The clonotype originates from a female donor in good health. Some clones in this sample may be carry-over from other donors' samples. The sequenced sample consisted of whole blood. Here the CDR3 reads CSASQVVGTEAFF. The CDR3 DNA is TGCAGCGCGAGCCAAGTAGTCGGCACTGAAGCTTTCTTT.